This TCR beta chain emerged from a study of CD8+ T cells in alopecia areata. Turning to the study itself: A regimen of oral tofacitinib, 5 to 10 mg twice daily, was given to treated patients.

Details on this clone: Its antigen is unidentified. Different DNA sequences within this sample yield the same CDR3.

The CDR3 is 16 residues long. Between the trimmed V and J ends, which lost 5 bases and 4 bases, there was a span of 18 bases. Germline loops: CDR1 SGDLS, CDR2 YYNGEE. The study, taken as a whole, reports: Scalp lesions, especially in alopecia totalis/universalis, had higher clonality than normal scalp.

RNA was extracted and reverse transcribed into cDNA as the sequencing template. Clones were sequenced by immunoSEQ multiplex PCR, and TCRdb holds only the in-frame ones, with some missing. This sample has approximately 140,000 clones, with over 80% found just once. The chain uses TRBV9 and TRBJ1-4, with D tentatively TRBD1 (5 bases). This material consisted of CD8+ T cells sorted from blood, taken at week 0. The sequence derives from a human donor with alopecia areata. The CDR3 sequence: CASSDQLDRHNEKLFF. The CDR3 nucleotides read TGTGCCAGCAGTGATCAACTAGACAGACATAATGAAAAACTGTTTTTT.